This T cell receptor beta chain was recorded in a study of human T cells and chemical hapten exposure. This clonotype was seen repeatedly, ten times or more. Its antigen is not identified. Library construction involved attaching unique molecular identifiers to individual cDNA molecules, which allowed quantitative, reproducible TCR counting. TCRdb processed the RACE reads anew with MiXCR; each CDR3 protein has one entry. The sample records 80,000 to 100,000 distinct CDR3 sequences, about 8.6% being singletons. General study findings and limits: After DPC sensitization, TCRs above 1 in 1000 frequency showed no change.

Indicated time point: healthy volunteer bleed at 2 weeks. Unfractionated whole blood served as the source for total RNA extraction. From germline, CDR1 is MNHNY and CDR2 SVGAGI (reference sequence). The CDR3 contains 15 residues. The junction had 9 bases not matched to a gene; V was cut back by 6 bases and J by 6 bases. The chain employs TRBV6-6 and TRBJ1-5, with 9 bases aligning to TRBD1. What was sequenced was whole blood. The clonotype comes from a female donor in good health. Some clones in this sample may be carry-over from other donors' samples. CDR3 nucleotides: TGTGCCAGCAGGGAACAGGGGGCGGGTTTTCAGCCCCAGCATTTT. It is translated as CASREQGAGFQPQHF.